What follows is one TCR beta chain and its context. Its antigen is currently unknown. The data are from a study of OX40 agonist ivuxolimab in advanced cancers. Study-level results: Compared with CD4+, CD8+ T cells on average had more expanded clones.

Per the germline V gene, CDR1 is SNHLY and CDR2 is FYNNEI. This CDR3 spans 11 amino acids. Trimming took off 5 bases at V and 9 bases at J, with 11 bases between the two ends. Measured with immunoSEQ multiplex PCR; TCRdb has only the in-frame clones, and not every one. The sample holds under 85,000 clones, 60% to 80% seen once. This clonotype originated in an adult with an advanced solid tumor such as melanoma, head and neck, liver or kidney cancer. This specimen was CD4+ or CD8+ T cells sorted from blood, taken in a trial of the OX40 agonist ivuxolimab. The chain is built from TRBV2 and TRBJ2-7; D is undetermined. CDR3: CASSQSWRQYF. The DNA of the CDR3 is TGTGCCAGCAGTCAAAGTTGGAGGCAGTACTTC.